A selection of T cell receptor beta chains follows, all from one sample in a study of OX40 agonist ivuxolimab in advanced cancers. The protocol was immunoSEQ multiplex PCR, while the TCRdb copy is restricted to in-frame clones and leaves out a portion. Here the sample spans about 79,000 clones, 85% to 90% being singletons. This sample comprised CD4+ or CD8+ T cells sorted from blood, obtained in a trial of the OX40 agonist ivuxolimab. All receptors derive from an adult with an advanced solid tumor such as melanoma, head and neck, liver or kidney cancer. CDR3s include the opening cysteine and the closing phenylalanine or tryptophan. Fields, in order: V gene, CDR3 protein.

>TRBV21-1
CASSIYEQYF
>TRBV21-1
CASSNLSWGSNEKLFF
>TRBV6-5
CASSDTRGITEAFF
>TRBV28
CASSFFPSGSYEQYF
>TRBV19
CASSIAVDRFVGTEAFF
>TRBV19
CASSIGISSGISTDTQYF
>TRBV27
CASSPVSGGIGYGEQFF
>TRBV6-6
CASSYSFGDTDTQYF
>TRBV5-1
CASSKHVGPKTQYF
>TRBV6-5
CASSYAGEETQYF
>TRBV6-6
CASKGIAAYEQYF
>TRBV6-6
CASMTKGIFETQYF
>TRBV10-3
CAISESFGVNEKLFF
>TRBV27
CASRQGTAGEKLFF
>TRBV5-5
CASSSQDPSGNTIYF
>TRBV18
CASSPGKGFYGYTF
>TRBV28
CASSSAKYTEAFF
>TRBV13
CASSTGTGDEQYF
>TRBV6-6
CASRSQGVTDTQYF
>TRBV5-1
CASSLVEGANTEAFF
>TRBV2
CASRPRLAGVEQYF
>TRBV4-1
CASSQALGVGYEQYF
>TRBV7-2
CASSLAVGQRDYGYTF
>TRBV27
CASSPRGQRNQPQHF
>TRBV28
CASSLGMGESYEQYF
>TRBV7-9
CASSLVPQRGYEQYF
>TRBV4-1
CASSQGDRTSYEQYF
>TRBV5-1
CASSSPGFGYTF
>TRBV19
CASSLFLAEGNEQFF
>TRBV23-1
CASRPRGSYNEQFF
>TRBV10-3
CAISGRDRGPGETQYF
>TRBV13
CASSLLIEQFF
>TRBV19
CASSIGSGARTEAFF
>TRBV28
CASSLTNVAHEQYF
>TRBV29-1
CSVARASNQPQHF
>TRBV6-6
CASSRQGPPYEQYF
>TRBV9
CASSDHGSNYYNEQFF
>TRBV2
CASKFSAGGPDTQYF
>TRBV11-3
CASSLGLEPSYEQYF